This T cell receptor beta chain was found in a study of tumor-infiltrating lymphocytes in primary liver carcinoma. Study results and caveats: Tumor samples exhibited a significantly greater top-250-clone fraction than blood samples (p = 0.039). For tumor-adjacent and tumor-blood pairs, overlap was less than that seen for tumor region pairs. Bulk unsorted material prevented CD4+ and CD8+ repertoire comparison.

This CDR3 spans 15 amino acids. With 4 bases removed from V and 1 base from J, the gap between germline ends came to 15 bases. Germline CDR1 SGHNT, CDR2 YYREEE (reference sequence). It was unsorted whole blood that yielded blood RNA, and germline DNA was also extracted. Concerning this clonotype itself: Its target is unknown. A clone one base away is much larger, so this may be a read error.

TCR beta cDNA was reverse-transcribed from 400 to 500 ng of total RNA. The reaction used a constant-region primer and ProtoScript II reverse transcriptase. A slightly modified ARM-PCR protocol with three nested multiplex PCR rounds produced these TCR beta libraries. Amplification in the first two PCR rounds was performed using TRBV1-TRBV30 forward primers and a C-beta reverse primer for approximately 10 cycles each. Using its own MiXCR run on the multiplex PCR reads, TCRdb lists one record per CDR3 protein. The sample holds about 210,000 distinct CDR3 sequences, around 60% seen once. The gene calls are TRBV5-4 and TRBJ2-7, with D possibly being TRBD1 (5 bases). The sequenced material came from peripheral blood. The origin of this receptor is a woman aged 55-70 years with primary liver carcinoma and hepatitis B virus infection. The CDR3 bases are TGTGCCAGCAGCGGGAACCTGGACAATTCCTACGAGCAGTACTTC. Protein sequence: CASSGNLDNSYEQYF.